This T cell receptor (beta chain) was obtained from a study of blood T cell repertoires in COVID-19. Study as a whole: Sources were T cells, B-cell-depleted T cells, or PBMCs; the material itself was cDNA or gDNA.

Participants spanned ages about 18 to 100 years and resided in fewer than 30 US areas. Under the authors' procedure: Estimation of nucleated cell counts was performed using reference gene primer amplification. Libraries were prepared by immunoSEQ multiplex PCR; TCRdb keeps only in-frame clonotypes and omits some of them. That table gives V, J and clone size, and the DNA gave D and trimming. Among approximately 380,000 clones listed, around nine tenths were seen once. The CDR3 spans 13 residues. The V gene end was trimmed by 4 bases and the J gene end by 5 bases; junction bases not matched to a gene: 1. The germline V gene has CDR1 MGHRA and CDR2 YSYEKL.

The source material was PBMCs or T cells enriched from blood (not recorded which). The receptor was derived from a woman between 18 and 29 years old who had recovered from COVID-19. The chain uses TRBV4-1 and TRBJ2-1, with TRBD2 identical over 8 bases. CDR3 in DNA: TGCGCCAGCAGCCGGACTAGCAACAATGAGCAGTTCTTC. Encoded protein: CASSRTSNNEQFF.